This TCR beta chain was retrieved from a study of cytomegalovirus exposure and HLA in healthy donors. Across the whole study: Around 200 million T cells yielded 90 million to 130 million unique TCR beta sequences, as an earlier analysis found. Whole-study findings and limits: It was confirmed in vitro that a few of the CMV-associated chains were specific for CMV antigens.

Details on this clone: The antigen remains undetermined.

The CDR3 runs to 14 residues. V lost 6 bases to trimming and J lost 0 bases; unmatched junction nucleotides: 5. Germline V gene data show CDR1 as SGDLS and CDR2 as YYNGEE. A multiplex PCR was run with 60 Vbeta primers and 13 Jbeta primers. TCRdb's copy holds only in-frame clones and misses some; the assay was immunoSEQ multiplex PCR. The sample shows 130,000 or so clones, and under 2% sits with its ten largest clones. This sequence joins TRBV9 and TRBJ1-1; TRBD1 aligns across 7 bases. This clonotype originated in a woman aged 40 to 50 in good health and CMV-seronegative. The sample comprised PBMCs. CDR3 sequence (DNA): TGTGCCAGCACGTCGGGACAGTTGAACACTGAAGCTTTCTTT. It encodes CASTSGQLNTEAFF.